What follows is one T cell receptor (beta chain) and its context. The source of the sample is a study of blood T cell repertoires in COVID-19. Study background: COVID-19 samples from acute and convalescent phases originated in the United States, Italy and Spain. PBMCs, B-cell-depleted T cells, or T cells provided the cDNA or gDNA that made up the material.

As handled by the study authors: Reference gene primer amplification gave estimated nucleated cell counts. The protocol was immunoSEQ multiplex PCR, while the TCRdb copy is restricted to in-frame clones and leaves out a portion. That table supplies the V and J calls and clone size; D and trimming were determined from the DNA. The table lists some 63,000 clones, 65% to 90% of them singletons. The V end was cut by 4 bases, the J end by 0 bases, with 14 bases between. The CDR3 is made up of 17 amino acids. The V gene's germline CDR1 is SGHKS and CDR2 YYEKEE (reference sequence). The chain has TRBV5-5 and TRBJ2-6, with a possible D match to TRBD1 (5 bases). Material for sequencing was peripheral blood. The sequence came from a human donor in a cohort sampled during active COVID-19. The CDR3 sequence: CASSLRAQSSGANVLTF. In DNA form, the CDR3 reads TGTGCCAGCAGCCTCAGGGCCCAGAGCTCTGGGGCCAACGTCCTGACTTTC.